Shown below are 8 T cell receptor beta chains from a single sample sequenced in a study of blood T cell repertoires in COVID-19. Using immunoSEQ multiplex PCR, the repertoire was profiled, and TCRdb retains in-frame clones only, with some absent. Among some 240,000 clones listed, roughly 81% were seen once. The sample comprised peripheral blood. The receptors originated from an elderly woman with COVID-19, enrolled during active disease.

This clone has more than one count but fewer than ten. The rearrangement links TRBV5-1 to TRBJ1-1; D may be TRBD1 (6 bases). In germline, CDR1 is SGHRS, CDR2 YFSETQ. This CDR3 has 15 residues. Between the trimmed V and J ends, which lost 5 bases and 0 bases, there was a span of 14 bases. CDR3 nucleotide sequence: TGCGCCAGCAGGACCGGGACACCCATGAACACTGAAGCTTTCTTT. Amino acids: CASRTGTPMNTEAFF.

The chain employs TRBV25-1 and TRBJ1-1, with D perhaps matching TRBD1 (6 bases). V was clipped by 6 bases and J by 6 bases, with 17 bases between them. The CDR3 consists of 14 residues. The germline CDR1 and CDR2 sequences are MGHDK and SYGVNS. The CDR3 region is CASSLYTEGAEAFF. CDR3 nucleotide sequence: TGTGCCAGCAGCCTTTATACCGAGGGGGCTGAAGCTTTCTTT.

In this sample, this clone turned up once. The genes are TRBV28 and TRBJ1-5, with TRBD1 matching over 7 bases. This CDR3 contains 15 residues. The germline V gene has CDR1 MDHEN and CDR2 SYDVKM. With V trimmed by 7 bases and J by 2 bases, 8 bases remained unmatched. CDR3 coding DNA: TGTGCCAGCACCCTCGACAGGGTTGGCAATCAGCCCCAGCATTTT. Amino acids: CASTLDRVGNQPQHF.

The V and J genes are TRBV7-2 and TRBJ2-5, with TRBD2 matching over 14 bases. V was clipped by 4 bases and J by 5 bases; unmatched bases: 9. Looked up from germline, CDR1 is SGHTA and CDR2 is FQGNSA. The CDR3 totals 17 residues. The CDR3 reads CASSSQTSGRVLETQYF. The CDR3 DNA is TGTGCCAGCAGCTCGCAGACTAGCGGGAGGGTCTTGGAGACCCAGTACTTC.

This clone was detected only once. V is TRBV5-4 and J is TRBJ2-3; 8 positions match TRBD2. Trimming at V came to 5 bases and at J to 1 base, leaving 3 bases not matched to a gene. The CDR3 is 14 residues long. Germline V lookup: CDR1 SGHNT, CDR2 YYREEE (reference sequence). This chain's CDR3 is CASRPGGGTDTQYF. CDR3 in DNA: TGTGCCAGCAGGCCGGGGGGGGGCACAGATACGCAGTATTTT.

Details on this clone: The sample contains more than one DNA sequence encoding this CDR3. The chain carries TRBV5-1 and TRBJ2-5, with TRBD1 identical over 8 bases. CDR1 and CDR2 (germline): SGHRS, YFSETQ. V shed 2 bases, J shed 2 bases, and the junction held 2 bases outside the gene matches. The CDR3 covers 14 residues. CDR3 in DNA: TGCGCCAGCAGCTTTACAGGGGGACAAGAGACCCAGTACTTC. Its protein is CASSFTGGQETQYF.

The gene calls are TRBV19 and TRBJ1-2; the match to TRBD1 covers 9 bases. From germline, CDR1 is LNHDA and CDR2 SQIVND (reference sequence). The V gene end was trimmed by 4 bases and the J gene end by 7 bases; junction bases not matched to a gene: 10. This CDR3 spans 15 amino acids. The CDR3 bases are TGTGCCAGTAGTACCCCGGGACAGGGACCAGGTGGCTACACCTTC. It yields the protein CASSTPGQGPGGYTF.

This chain uses TRBV28 with TRBJ1-6; D perhaps matches TRBD1 (5 bases). In germline, CDR1 is MDHEN, CDR2 SYDVKM. The V gene lost 5 bases and the J gene lost 10 bases, with 15 bases spanning the gap. This CDR3 spans 14 amino acids. CDR3: CASSTTGGKSPLHF. The DNA for the CDR3 is TGTGCCAGCAGTACCACGGGGGGAAAATCACCCCTCCACTTT. The full variable domain, rest sourced from reference TRBV28 and TRBJ1-6, is DVKVTQSSRYLVKRTGEKVFLECVQDMDHENMFWYRQDPGLGLRLIYFSYDVKMKEKGDIPEGYSVSREKKERFSLILESASTNQTSMYLCASSTTGGKSPLHFGNGTRLTVT.